One TCR beta chain is described in this entry. Antigen: not known. Each of the donors was a healthy bone marrow donor. These data are taken from a study of cytomegalovirus exposure and HLA in healthy donors. The PCR ran on 60 Vbeta and 13 Jbeta primers. Produced via immunoSEQ multiplex PCR; TCRdb's table is partial and in-frame only. The sample lists 100,000 to 150,000 clones; under 85% were seen once. The length of the CDR3 is 16 residues. The germline CDR1 and CDR2 sequences are SGHVS and FQNEAQ. After removal of 5 bases from V and 2 bases from J, the junction contained 7 bases not matched to a gene. Study-wide results and limits: An Asian-associated ancestry cluster reportedly showed fewer N-insertions than the approximately 620-donor mean in a later analysis.

Sequenced input: PBMCs. V usage is TRBV7-8 and J usage is TRBJ2-5, with 11 nucleotides matching TRBD1. The clonotype comes from a woman aged 50 to 65 in good health and CMV-seropositive. CDR3 protein: CASSPGTGGVQETQYF. In DNA form, the CDR3 reads TGTGCCAGCAGCCCAGGGACAGGGGGGGTTCAAGAGACCCAGTACTTC.